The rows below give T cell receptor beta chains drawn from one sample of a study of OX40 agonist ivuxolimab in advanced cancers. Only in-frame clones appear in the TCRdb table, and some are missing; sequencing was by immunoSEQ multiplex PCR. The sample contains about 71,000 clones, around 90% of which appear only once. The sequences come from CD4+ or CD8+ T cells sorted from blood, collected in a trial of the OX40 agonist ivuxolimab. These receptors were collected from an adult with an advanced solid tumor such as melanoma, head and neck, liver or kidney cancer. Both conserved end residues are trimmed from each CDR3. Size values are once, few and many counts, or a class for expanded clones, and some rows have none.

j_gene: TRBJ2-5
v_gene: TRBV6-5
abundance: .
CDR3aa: ASSYSKRETQY

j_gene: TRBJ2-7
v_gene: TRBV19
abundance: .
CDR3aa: ASRDGSSYEQY

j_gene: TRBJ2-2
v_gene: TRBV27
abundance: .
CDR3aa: ASSRLAGNTGELF

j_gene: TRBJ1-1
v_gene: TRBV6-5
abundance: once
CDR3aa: ASSPGAEAF

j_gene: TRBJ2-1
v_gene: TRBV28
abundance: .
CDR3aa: ASSFVSYNEQF

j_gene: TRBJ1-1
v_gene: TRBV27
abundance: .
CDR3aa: ASSAQKNTEAF

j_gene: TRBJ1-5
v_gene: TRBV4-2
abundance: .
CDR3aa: ASSQDGQFSNQPQH

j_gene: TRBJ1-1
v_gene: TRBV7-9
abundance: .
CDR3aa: ASSPLPDGTVTEAF

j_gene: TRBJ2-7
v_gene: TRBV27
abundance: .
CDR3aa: ASSLIPLRGEQY

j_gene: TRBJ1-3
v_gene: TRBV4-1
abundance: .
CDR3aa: ASSIPGQVSGNTIY

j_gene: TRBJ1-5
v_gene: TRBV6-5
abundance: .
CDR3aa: ASSPDPGINQPQH

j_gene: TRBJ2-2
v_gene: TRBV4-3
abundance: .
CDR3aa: ASSQVQGPRELF

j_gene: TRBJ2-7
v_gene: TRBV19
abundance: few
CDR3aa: ASSSTDYEQY

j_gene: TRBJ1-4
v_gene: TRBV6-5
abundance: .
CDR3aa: ASSYSTGEGEKLF

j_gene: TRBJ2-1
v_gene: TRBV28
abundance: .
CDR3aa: ASSFGHEQF

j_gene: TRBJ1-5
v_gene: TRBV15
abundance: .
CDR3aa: ATDQGPLDSNQPQH

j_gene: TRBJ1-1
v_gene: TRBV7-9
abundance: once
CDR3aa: ASSLGQMNTEAF

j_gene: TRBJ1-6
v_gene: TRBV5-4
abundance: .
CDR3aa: ASSFGTGFSPLH

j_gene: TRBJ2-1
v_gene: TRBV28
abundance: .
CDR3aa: ASEGTGVEQF

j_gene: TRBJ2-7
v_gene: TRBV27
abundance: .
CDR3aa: ASRASDSYEQY

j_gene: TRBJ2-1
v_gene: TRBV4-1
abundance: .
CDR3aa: ASSQEAGLYGNEQF

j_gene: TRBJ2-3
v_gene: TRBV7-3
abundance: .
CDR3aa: ASSLSGTGSDTQY

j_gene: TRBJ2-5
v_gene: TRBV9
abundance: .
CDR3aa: ASSVGTSGSVGETQY

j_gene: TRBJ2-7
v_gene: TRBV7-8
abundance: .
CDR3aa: ASSLVGQSYEQY

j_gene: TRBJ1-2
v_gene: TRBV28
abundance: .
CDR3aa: ASSSGTVNYGYT

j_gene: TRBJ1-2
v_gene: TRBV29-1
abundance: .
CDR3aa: SVLRDGTDYGYT

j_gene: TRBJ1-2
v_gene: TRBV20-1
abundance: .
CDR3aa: SARNGVGYT

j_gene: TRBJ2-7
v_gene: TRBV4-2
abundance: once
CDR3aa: ASSPGTGGSYEQY

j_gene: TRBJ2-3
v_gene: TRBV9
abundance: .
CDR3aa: ASSVEGSGGDTQY

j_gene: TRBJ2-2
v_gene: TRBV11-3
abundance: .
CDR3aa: ASSFDYTNTGELF

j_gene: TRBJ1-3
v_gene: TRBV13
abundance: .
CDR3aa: ASSPLGHSGNTIY

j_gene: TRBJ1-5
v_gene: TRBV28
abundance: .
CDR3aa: ASSLGRGYNQPQH

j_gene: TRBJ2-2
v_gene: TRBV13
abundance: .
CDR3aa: ASSLEVSNTGELF

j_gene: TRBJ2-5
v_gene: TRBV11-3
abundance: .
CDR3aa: ASSLAHRGETQY

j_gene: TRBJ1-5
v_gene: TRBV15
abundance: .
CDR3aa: ATSRGGQPNQPQH

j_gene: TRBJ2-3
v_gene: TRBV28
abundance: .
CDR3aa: ASGGGTDTQY

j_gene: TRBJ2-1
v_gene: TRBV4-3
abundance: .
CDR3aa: ASSQEEASNNEQF

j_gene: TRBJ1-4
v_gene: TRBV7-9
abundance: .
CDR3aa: ASSTYGGETNEKLF

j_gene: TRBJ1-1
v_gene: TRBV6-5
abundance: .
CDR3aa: ASSTETGNTEAF

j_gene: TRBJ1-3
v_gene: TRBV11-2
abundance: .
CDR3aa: ASSSSVGTRNTIY

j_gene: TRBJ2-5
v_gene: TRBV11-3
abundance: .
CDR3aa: ASSLGSLGSETQY

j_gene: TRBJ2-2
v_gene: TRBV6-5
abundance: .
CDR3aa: ASTPRGAGELF

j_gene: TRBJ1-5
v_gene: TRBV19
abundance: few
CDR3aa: ASSVGGNQPQH

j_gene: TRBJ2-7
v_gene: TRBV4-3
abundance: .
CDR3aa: ASSQEGQGAYEQY